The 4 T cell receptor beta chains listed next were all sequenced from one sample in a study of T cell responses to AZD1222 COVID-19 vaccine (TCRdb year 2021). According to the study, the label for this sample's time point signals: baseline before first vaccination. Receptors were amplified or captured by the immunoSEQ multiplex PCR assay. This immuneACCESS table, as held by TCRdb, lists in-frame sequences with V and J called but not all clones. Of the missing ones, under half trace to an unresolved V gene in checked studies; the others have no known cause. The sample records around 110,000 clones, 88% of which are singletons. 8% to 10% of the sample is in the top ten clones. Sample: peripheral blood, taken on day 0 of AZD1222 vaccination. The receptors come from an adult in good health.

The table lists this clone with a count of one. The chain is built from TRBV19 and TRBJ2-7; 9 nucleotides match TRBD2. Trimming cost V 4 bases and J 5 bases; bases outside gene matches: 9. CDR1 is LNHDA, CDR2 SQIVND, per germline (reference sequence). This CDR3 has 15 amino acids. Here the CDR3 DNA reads TGTGCCAGTAGTACCCGGGTTAGCGGGAGCAACGAGCAGTACTTC. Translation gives CASSTRVSGSNEQYF. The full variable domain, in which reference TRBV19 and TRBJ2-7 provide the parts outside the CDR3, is DGGITQSPKYLFRKEGQNVTLSCEQNLNHDAMYWYRQDPGQGLRLIYYSQIVNDFQKGDIAEGYSVSREKKESFPLTVTSAQKNPTAFYLCASSTRVSGSNEQYFGPGTRLTVT.

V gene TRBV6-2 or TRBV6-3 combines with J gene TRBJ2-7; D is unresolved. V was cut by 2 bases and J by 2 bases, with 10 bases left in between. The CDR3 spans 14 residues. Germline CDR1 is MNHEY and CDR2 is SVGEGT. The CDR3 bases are TGTGCCAGCAGTTACCTGCGTCAGACCTACGAGCAGTACTTC. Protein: CASSYLRQTYEQYF.

Written as DNA, the CDR3 is TGTGCCAGCAGCCGCCCAGGGGGGGAATGGGCTGGCTACACCTTC. This gives the protein CASSRPGGEWAGYTF. The V gene is TRBV3-1 (or the pseudogene TRBV3-2), the J gene TRBJ1-2; 7 bases line up with TRBD1. CDR3 size: 15 residues. The V gene end was trimmed by 4 bases and the J gene end by 7 bases; junction bases not matched to a gene: 12. From germline, CDR1 is LGHDT and CDR2 YNNKEL (reference sequence).

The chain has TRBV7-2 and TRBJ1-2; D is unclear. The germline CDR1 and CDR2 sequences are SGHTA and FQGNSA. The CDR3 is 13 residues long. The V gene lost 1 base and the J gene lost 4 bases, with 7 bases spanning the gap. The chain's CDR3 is CASSLVGLYGYTF. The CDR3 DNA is TGTGCCAGCAGCTTAGTAGGGCTCTATGGCTACACCTTC.